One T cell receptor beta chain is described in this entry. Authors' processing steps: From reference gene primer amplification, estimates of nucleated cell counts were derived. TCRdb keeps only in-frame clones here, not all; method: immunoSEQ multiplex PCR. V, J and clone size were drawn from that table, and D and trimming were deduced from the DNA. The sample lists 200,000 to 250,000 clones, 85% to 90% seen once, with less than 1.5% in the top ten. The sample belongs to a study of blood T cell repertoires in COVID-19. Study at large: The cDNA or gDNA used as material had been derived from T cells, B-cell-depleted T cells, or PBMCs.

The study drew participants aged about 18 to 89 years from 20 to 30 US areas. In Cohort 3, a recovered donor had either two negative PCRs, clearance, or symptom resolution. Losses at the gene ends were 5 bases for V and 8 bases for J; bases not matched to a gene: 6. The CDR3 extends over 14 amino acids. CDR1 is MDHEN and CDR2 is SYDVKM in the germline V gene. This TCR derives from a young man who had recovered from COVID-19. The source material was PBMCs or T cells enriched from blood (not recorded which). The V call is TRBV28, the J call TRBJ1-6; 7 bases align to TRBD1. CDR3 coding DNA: TGTGCCAGCAGTACGACAGGGTCCGATTCACCCCTCCACTTT. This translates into CASSTTGSDSPLHF.